This is a list of T cell receptor beta chains from one sample in a study of relationships among human T cell subsets. TCRdb re-called the multiplex PCR reads through MiXCR, storing one row per CDR3 protein. The sample holds a few thousand distinct CDR3 sequences, roughly 47% seen once. Sequenced input: CD4+ Th2 cells sorted from blood. The receptors were sampled from a man aged 40-55 years in good health. Both conserved end residues are part of each CDR3. Fields, in order: J gene, D gene, clone size, V gene, CDR3 protein, CDR3 DNA. D genes are given only for firm matches. Size tells how often a clone was seen (once, few, many) or the class of an expanded clone, and some rows leave it out.

J gene: TRBJ2-5; D gene: -; clone size: few; V gene: TRBV10-2; CDR3 protein: CASGGGRGWSRGETQYF; CDR3 DNA: TGCGCCAGCGGAGGGGGCAGGGGTTGGAGTAGAGGAGAGACCCAGTACTTC
J gene: TRBJ1-6; D gene: -; clone size: -; V gene: TRBV11-2; CDR3 protein: CASSLGQSNSPLHF; CDR3 DNA: TGTGCCAGCAGCTTGGGCCAGAGCAATTCACCCCTCCACTTT
J gene: TRBJ2-1; D gene: TRBD2; clone size: -; V gene: TRBV11-2; CDR3 protein: CASSLGTSGSNEQFF; CDR3 DNA: TGTGCCAGCAGCTTAGGGACTAGCGGGAGCAATGAGCAGTTCTTC
J gene: TRBJ1-3; D gene: -; clone size: -; V gene: TRBV4-1; CDR3 protein: CASSQSPPGNSGNTIYF; CDR3 DNA: TGCGCCAGCAGCCAATCCCCACCAGGGAACTCTGGAAACACCATATATTTT
J gene: TRBJ2-2; D gene: TRBD1; clone size: -; V gene: TRBV19; CDR3 protein: CASSAPGQGELMNTGELFF; CDR3 DNA: TGTGCCAGTAGTGCTCCGGGACAGGGGGAATTGATGAACACCGGGGAGCTGTTTTTT
J gene: TRBJ2-7; D gene: -; clone size: once; V gene: TRBV28; CDR3 protein: CASSLFEGEQYF; CDR3 DNA: TGTGCCAGCAGTTTATTCGAAGGCGAGCAGTACTTC
J gene: TRBJ1-6; D gene: -; clone size: -; V gene: TRBV19; CDR3 protein: CASSIDSGDSPLHF; CDR3 DNA: TGTGCCAGTAGTATCGACAGCGGAGATTCACCCCTCCACTTT
J gene: TRBJ1-1; D gene: -; clone size: large; V gene: TRBV14; CDR3 protein: CASSQDRDLSAFF; CDR3 DNA: TGTGCCAGCAGCCAAGATCGGGACCTGAGCGCTTTCTTT
J gene: TRBJ1-3; D gene: -; clone size: few; V gene: TRBV13; CDR3 protein: CASSSRRSSSGNTMYF; CDR3 DNA: TGTGCCAGCAGCTCCCGGCGGAGCAGCTCTGGAAACACCATGTATTTT
J gene: TRBJ1-6; D gene: -; clone size: -; V gene: TRBV14; CDR3 protein: CASSQQGSRSPLHF; CDR3 DNA: TGTGCCAGCAGCCAGCAGGGTTCGCGGTCACCCCTCCACTTT
J gene: TRBJ2-5; D gene: -; clone size: -; V gene: TRBV29-1; CDR3 protein: CSARLGQETQYF; CDR3 DNA: TGCAGCGCACGATTGGGGCAAGAGACCCAGTACTTC
J gene: TRBJ1-2; D gene: -; clone size: -; V gene: TRBV5-1; CDR3 protein: CASSFNRAADYTF; CDR3 DNA: TGCGCCAGCAGCTTTAACCGGGCCGCGGACTACACCTTC
J gene: TRBJ2-3; D gene: TRBD2; clone size: -; V gene: TRBV20-1; CDR3 protein: CSASPLLAGGPGVPDTQYF; CDR3 DNA: TGCAGTGCTAGCCCCCTACTAGCGGGAGGACCGGGGGTCCCAGATACGCAGTATTTT
J gene: TRBJ2-1; D gene: TRBD1; clone size: -; V gene: TRBV29-1; CDR3 protein: CSVERGTGFLYNEQFF; CDR3 DNA: TGCAGCGTTGAACGGGGGACAGGGTTCCTTTACAATGAGCAGTTCTTC
J gene: TRBJ2-7; D gene: TRBD1; clone size: -; V gene: TRBV29-1; CDR3 protein: CSVGNRGHYEQYF; CDR3 DNA: TGCAGCGTTGGAAACAGGGGGCACTACGAGCAGTACTTC
J gene: TRBJ2-2; D gene: -; clone size: -; V gene: TRBV11-2; CDR3 protein: CASSLSGSGELLF; CDR3 DNA: TGTGCCAGCAGCTTATCGGGTTCCGGGGAGCTGCTTTTT
J gene: TRBJ1-1; D gene: -; clone size: -; V gene: TRBV27; CDR3 protein: CASSPGTKLAEAFF; CDR3 DNA: TGTGCCAGCAGTCCCGGGACTAAACTCGCTGAAGCTTTCTTT
J gene: TRBJ2-5; D gene: -; clone size: -; V gene: TRBV4-1; CDR3 protein: CASSQAGLQETQYF; CDR3 DNA: TGCGCCAGCAGCCAAGCAGGGCTCCAAGAGACCCAGTACTTC
J gene: TRBJ2-5; D gene: -; clone size: -; V gene: TRBV12-3/TRBV12-4; CDR3 protein: CASSLNRVRETQYF; CDR3 DNA: TGTGCCAGCAGTCTGAACAGGGTTCGCGAGACCCAGTACTTC
J gene: TRBJ1-1; D gene: TRBD1; clone size: -; V gene: TRBV5-1; CDR3 protein: CASSLGTGAQDTEAFF; CDR3 DNA: TGCGCCAGCAGCTTGGGTACAGGGGCCCAGGACACTGAAGCTTTCTTT
J gene: TRBJ2-1; D gene: -; clone size: -; V gene: TRBV20-1; CDR3 protein: CSARAKQGNSALNEQFF; CDR3 DNA: TGCAGTGCTAGAGCCAAACAGGGTAATAGCGCGCTTAATGAGCAGTTCTTC
J gene: TRBJ1-1; D gene: -; clone size: -; V gene: TRBV7-8; CDR3 protein: CASSSLGGAGDTEAFF; CDR3 DNA: TGTGCCAGCAGCTCCCTAGGAGGGGCAGGGGACACTGAAGCTTTCTTT
J gene: TRBJ2-7; D gene: -; clone size: few; V gene: TRBV2; CDR3 protein: CASNGVGSYEQYF; CDR3 DNA: TGTGCCAGCAATGGTGTAGGCTCCTACGAGCAGTACTTC
J gene: TRBJ2-4; D gene: TRBD2; clone size: -; V gene: TRBV5-6; CDR3 protein: CASSLRGGGNIQYF; CDR3 DNA: TGTGCCAGCAGCTTGCGCGGGGGAGGTAACATTCAGTACTTC
J gene: TRBJ1-2; D gene: -; clone size: once; V gene: TRBV18; CDR3 protein: CASSPSQGDGYTF; CDR3 DNA: TGTGCCAGCTCGCCATCGCAGGGCGATGGCTACACCTTC
J gene: TRBJ1-1; D gene: -; clone size: -; V gene: TRBV7-8; CDR3 protein: CASSLVQDTEAFF; CDR3 DNA: TGTGCCAGCAGCCTAGTACAGGACACTGAAGCTTTCTTT
J gene: TRBJ2-7; D gene: -; clone size: -; V gene: TRBV2; CDR3 protein: CASHPEARGGTYEQYF; CDR3 DNA: TGTGCCAGCCACCCTGAAGCAAGAGGCGGAACCTACGAGCAGTACTTC
J gene: TRBJ2-1; D gene: TRBD2; clone size: once; V gene: TRBV28; CDR3 protein: CASSPRWASGGLYNEQFF; CDR3 DNA: TGTGCCAGCAGTCCCCGATGGGCTAGCGGGGGACTCTACAATGAGCAGTTCTTC
J gene: TRBJ1-4; D gene: TRBD1; clone size: -; V gene: TRBV6-2/TRBV6-3; CDR3 protein: CASSSYRGQLVGKLFF; CDR3 DNA: TGTGCCAGCAGTTCTTACAGGGGGCAACTCGTTGGAAAACTGTTTTTT
J gene: TRBJ1-1; D gene: TRBD1; clone size: once; V gene: TRBV19; CDR3 protein: CASSPGQGNTEAFF; CDR3 DNA: TGTGCCAGTAGCCCTGGACAGGGGAACACTGAAGCTTTCTTT
J gene: TRBJ1-2; D gene: -; clone size: -; V gene: TRBV19; CDR3 protein: CASNADRRVNYGYTF; CDR3 DNA: TGTGCCAGTAATGCTGACAGGCGTGTTAACTATGGCTACACCTTC
J gene: TRBJ2-7; D gene: TRBD1; clone size: -; V gene: TRBV11-2; CDR3 protein: CASSPILTGEREQYF; CDR3 DNA: TGTGCCAGCAGCCCAATCTTGACAGGGGAACGGGAGCAGTACTTC
J gene: TRBJ2-5; D gene: -; clone size: -; V gene: TRBV2; CDR3 protein: CASIKSSANRQGQETQYF; CDR3 DNA: TGTGCCAGCATAAAATCTAGCGCCAACCGCCAGGGACAAGAGACCCAGTACTTC
J gene: TRBJ2-6; D gene: -; clone size: -; V gene: TRBV2; CDR3 protein: CASSEQASSGANVLTF; CDR3 DNA: TGTGCCAGCAGCGAACAGGCTTCCTCTGGGGCCAACGTCCTGACTTTC
J gene: TRBJ2-7; D gene: TRBD2; clone size: -; V gene: TRBV28; CDR3 protein: CASSLQGLAGGAGSYEQYF; CDR3 DNA: TGTGCCAGCAGTTTGCAGGGACTAGCGGGGGGAGCGGGGTCCTACGAGCAGTACTTC
J gene: TRBJ2-1; D gene: -; clone size: -; V gene: TRBV29-1; CDR3 protein: CSVDHLANEQFF; CDR3 DNA: TGCAGCGTTGATCACCTAGCCAATGAGCAGTTCTTC
J gene: TRBJ2-3; D gene: -; clone size: -; V gene: TRBV5-1; CDR3 protein: CASSSTIQGGTDTQYF; CDR3 DNA: TGCGCCAGCAGCTCCACAATCCAGGGAGGCACAGATACGCAGTATTTT
J gene: TRBJ2-7; D gene: -; clone size: once; V gene: TRBV12-3/TRBV12-4; CDR3 protein: CASSFTHEQYF; CDR3 DNA: TGTGCCAGCAGTTTTACCCACGAGCAGTACTTC
J gene: TRBJ1-1; D gene: -; clone size: few; V gene: TRBV10-3; CDR3 protein: CAIRGEENTEAFF; CDR3 DNA: TGTGCCATCAGAGGGGAGGAGAACACTGAAGCTTTCTTT
J gene: TRBJ2-7; D gene: TRBD1; clone size: -; V gene: TRBV5-1; CDR3 protein: CASSPEQGRYEQYF; CDR3 DNA: TGCGCCAGCAGCCCTGAACAGGGGCGGTACGAGCAGTACTTC
J gene: TRBJ1-1; D gene: -; clone size: -; V gene: TRBV12-3/TRBV12-4; CDR3 protein: CASSRTANTEAFF; CDR3 DNA: TGTGCCAGCAGCCGGACAGCGAACACTGAAGCTTTCTTT
J gene: TRBJ1-6; D gene: -; clone size: -; V gene: TRBV12-3/TRBV12-4; CDR3 protein: CASSFHRETPLHF; CDR3 DNA: TGTGCCAGCAGTTTCCACAGGGAGACACCCCTCCACTTT
J gene: TRBJ2-5; D gene: -; clone size: -; V gene: TRBV4-1; CDR3 protein: CASSLGNTETQYF; CDR3 DNA: TGCGCCAGCAGCCTAGGGAACACAGAGACCCAGTACTTC
J gene: TRBJ1-5; D gene: TRBD1; clone size: few; V gene: TRBV12-5; CDR3 protein: CASGLAIRDRGTNQPQHF; CDR3 DNA: TGTGCTAGTGGTTTGGCGATCCGGGACAGGGGGACTAATCAGCCCCAGCATTTT
J gene: TRBJ1-2; D gene: -; clone size: -; V gene: TRBV29-1; CDR3 protein: CSVEDLGGRLSYGYTF; CDR3 DNA: TGCAGCGTTGAAGATCTCGGGGGGCGCTTAAGCTATGGCTACACCTTC
J gene: TRBJ2-5; D gene: TRBD2; clone size: few; V gene: TRBV7-9; CDR3 protein: CASRMDGREATQYF; CDR3 DNA: TGTGCCAGCAGGATGGACGGGAGGGAAGCAACCCAGTACTTC
J gene: TRBJ1-2; D gene: TRBD1; clone size: -; V gene: TRBV20-1; CDR3 protein: CSALLGQAKGYTF; CDR3 DNA: TGCAGTGCTCTCCTAGGACAGGCGAAGGGCTACACCTTC
J gene: TRBJ2-3; D gene: -; clone size: few; V gene: TRBV7-8; CDR3 protein: CASSSSLDTQYF; CDR3 DNA: TGTGCCAGCAGCTCCTCATTAGATACGCAGTATTTT
J gene: TRBJ1-5; D gene: -; clone size: -; V gene: TRBV7-8; CDR3 protein: CASSLLSFNQPQHF; CDR3 DNA: TGTGCCAGCAGCTTATTGTCCTTCAATCAGCCCCAGCATTTT
J gene: TRBJ2-1; D gene: -; clone size: -; V gene: TRBV7-9; CDR3 protein: CASSFKGTAGGPTDNEQFF; CDR3 DNA: TGTGCCAGCAGCTTTAAGGGGACTGCCGGGGGGCCGACTGACAATGAGCAGTTCTTC
J gene: TRBJ2-1; D gene: -; clone size: -; V gene: TRBV27; CDR3 protein: CASSKEGATPNEQFF; CDR3 DNA: TGTGCCAGCAGTAAGGAGGGAGCTACTCCCAATGAGCAGTTCTTC